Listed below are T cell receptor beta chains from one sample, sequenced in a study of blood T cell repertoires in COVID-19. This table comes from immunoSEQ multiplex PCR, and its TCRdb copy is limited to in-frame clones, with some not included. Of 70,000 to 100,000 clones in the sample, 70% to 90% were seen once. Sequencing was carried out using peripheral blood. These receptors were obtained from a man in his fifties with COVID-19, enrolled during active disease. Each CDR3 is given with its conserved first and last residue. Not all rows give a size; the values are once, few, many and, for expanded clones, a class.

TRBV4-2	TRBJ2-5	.	CASSQGLADETQYF
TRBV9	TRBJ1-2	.	CASSALALRDYGYTF
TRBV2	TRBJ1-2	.	CASSDMAHYGYTF
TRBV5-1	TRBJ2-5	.	CASSRDIPGETQYF
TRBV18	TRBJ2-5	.	CASSPRQGYQETQYF
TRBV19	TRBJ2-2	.	CATKRGGYGELFF
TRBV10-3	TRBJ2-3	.	CAIRQGGTDTQYF
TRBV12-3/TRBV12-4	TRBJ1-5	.	CASSLWAVSPQHF
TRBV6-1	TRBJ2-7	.	CASSEARGAYEQYF
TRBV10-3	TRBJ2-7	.	CATNTGYEQYF
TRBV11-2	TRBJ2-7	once	CASSPGLEQYF
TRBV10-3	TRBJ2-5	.	CAISERTSGAETQYF
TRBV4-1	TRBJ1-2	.	CASSQSARERYDYGYTF
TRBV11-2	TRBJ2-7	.	CASSLNAQGIEQYF
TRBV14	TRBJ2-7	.	CASSPASLGEQYF
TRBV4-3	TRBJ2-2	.	CASSQARTAHTGELFF
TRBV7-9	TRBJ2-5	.	CASSQGPPNETQYF
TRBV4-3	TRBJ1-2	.	CASSERQGLYGYTF
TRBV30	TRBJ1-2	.	CAWSVHSTGTSGYTF
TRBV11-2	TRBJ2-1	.	CASSLVRGWYNEQFF
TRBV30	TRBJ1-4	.	CAWSAYRATYEKLFF
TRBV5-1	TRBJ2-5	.	CASSSGQGIQETQYF
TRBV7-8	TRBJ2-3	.	CASREPGLVTDTQYF
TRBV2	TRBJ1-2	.	CASSGERGQNRFQNGYTF
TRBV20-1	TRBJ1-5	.	CSASAYGSAGNQPQHF
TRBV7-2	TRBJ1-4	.	CASSGNRGRGLNEKLFF
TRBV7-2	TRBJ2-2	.	CASSLFRGTNTGELFF
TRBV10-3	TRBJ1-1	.	CATRGQGMTTEAFF
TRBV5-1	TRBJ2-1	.	CASSPQGPNNEQFF
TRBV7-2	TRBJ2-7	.	CASSLVSGDSYEQYF
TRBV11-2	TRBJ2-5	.	CASSLRQGFQETQYF
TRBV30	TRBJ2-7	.	CAWSVGGPYEQYF
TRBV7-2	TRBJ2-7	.	CASSLTGGRTDEQYF
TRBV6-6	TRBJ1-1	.	CASSGGNRITEAFF
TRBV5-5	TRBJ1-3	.	CASSLAGGSGNTIYF
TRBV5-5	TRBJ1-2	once	CASSLTPGQGARGYTF
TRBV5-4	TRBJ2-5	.	CASSLAGQIANQETQYF
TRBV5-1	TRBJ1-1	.	CASSSQGAKNTEAFF
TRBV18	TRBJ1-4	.	CASSDRVATNEKLFF
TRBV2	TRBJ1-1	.	CASGLDKNTEAFF
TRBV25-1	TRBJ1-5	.	CASSESSNQPQHF
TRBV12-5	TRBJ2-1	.	CASGLVTSGVGDEQFF
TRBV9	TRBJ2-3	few	CASSVLEGGRKDTQYF
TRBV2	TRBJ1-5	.	CASSGQSLGQGSNQPQHF
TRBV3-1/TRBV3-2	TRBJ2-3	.	CASSRGLAGGTTQYF
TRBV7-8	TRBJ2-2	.	CASSLAGGEETGELFF
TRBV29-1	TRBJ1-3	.	CSVLNSGNTIYF
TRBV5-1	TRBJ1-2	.	CASSSTGDYGYTF